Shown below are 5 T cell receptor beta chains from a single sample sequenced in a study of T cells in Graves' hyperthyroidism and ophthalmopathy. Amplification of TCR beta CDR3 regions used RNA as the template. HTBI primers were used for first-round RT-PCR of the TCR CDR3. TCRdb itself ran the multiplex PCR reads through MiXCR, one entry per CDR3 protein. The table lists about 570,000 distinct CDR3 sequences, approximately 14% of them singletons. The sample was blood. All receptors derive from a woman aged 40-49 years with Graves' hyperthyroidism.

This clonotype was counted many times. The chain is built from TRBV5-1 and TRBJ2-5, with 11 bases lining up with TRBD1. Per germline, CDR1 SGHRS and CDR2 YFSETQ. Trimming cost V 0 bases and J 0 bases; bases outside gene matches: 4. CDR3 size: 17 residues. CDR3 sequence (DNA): TGCGCCAGCAGCTTGGGGGGGACAGGGGGAAACCAAGAGACCCAGTACTTC. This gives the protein CASSLGGTGGNQETQYF.

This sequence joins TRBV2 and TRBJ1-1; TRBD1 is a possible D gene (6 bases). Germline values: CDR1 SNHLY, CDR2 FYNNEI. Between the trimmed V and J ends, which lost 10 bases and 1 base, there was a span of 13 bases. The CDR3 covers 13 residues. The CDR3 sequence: CATKGGWNTEAFF. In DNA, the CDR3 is TGTGCCACCAAGGGGGGCTGGAACACTGAAGCTTTCTTT. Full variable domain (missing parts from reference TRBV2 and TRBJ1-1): EPEVTQTPSHQVTQMGQEVILRCVPISNHLYFYWYRQILGQKVEFLVSFYNNEISEKSEIFDDQFSVERPDGSNFTLKIRSTKLEDSAMYFCATKGGWNTEAFFGQGTRLTVV.

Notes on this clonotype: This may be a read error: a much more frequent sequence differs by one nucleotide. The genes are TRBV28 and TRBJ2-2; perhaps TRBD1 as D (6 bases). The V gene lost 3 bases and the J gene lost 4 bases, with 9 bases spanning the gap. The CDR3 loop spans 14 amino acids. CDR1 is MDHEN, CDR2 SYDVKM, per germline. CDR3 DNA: TGTGCCAGCAGTTTGAGGGGGAGCACCGGGGAGCTGTTTTTT. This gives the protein CASSLRGSTGELFF.

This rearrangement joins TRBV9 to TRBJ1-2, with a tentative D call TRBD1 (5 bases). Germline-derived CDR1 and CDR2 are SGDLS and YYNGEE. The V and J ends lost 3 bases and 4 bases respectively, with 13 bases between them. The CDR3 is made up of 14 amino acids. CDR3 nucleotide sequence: TGTGCCAGCAGCGAGGCCCAGGGACCCTATGGCTACACCTTC. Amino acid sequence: CASSEAQGPYGYTF.

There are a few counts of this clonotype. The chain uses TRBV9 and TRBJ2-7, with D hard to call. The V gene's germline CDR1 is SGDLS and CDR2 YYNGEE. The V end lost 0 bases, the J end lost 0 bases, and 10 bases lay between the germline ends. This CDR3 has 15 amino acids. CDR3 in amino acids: CASSVEAQSSYEQYF. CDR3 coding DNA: TGTGCCAGCAGCGTAGAGGCCCAAAGCTCCTACGAGCAGTACTTC.